This TCR beta chain originates from a study of cytomegalovirus exposure and HLA in healthy donors. The CDR3 loop spans 15 amino acids. Germline assignment: CDR1 SGHDN and CDR2 FVKESK. V shed 4 bases and J 4 bases; nucleotides not matched to a gene: 9. In the PCR, 60 Vbeta and 13 Jbeta primers were used. Method: immunoSEQ multiplex PCR; TCRdb's copy keeps in-frame clones and lacks some. The sample has roughly 90,000 clones; about three quarters are singletons. The sample was PBMCs. The receptor comes from a woman in her 40s in good health and CMV-seropositive. The chain joins TRBV14 to TRBJ2-5, with TRBD1 matching 7 bases. In DNA form, the CDR3 reads TGTGCCAGCAGCCTCCGGGACAGAGGGGGAGAGACCCAGTACTTC. Residues: CASSLRDRGGETQYF.